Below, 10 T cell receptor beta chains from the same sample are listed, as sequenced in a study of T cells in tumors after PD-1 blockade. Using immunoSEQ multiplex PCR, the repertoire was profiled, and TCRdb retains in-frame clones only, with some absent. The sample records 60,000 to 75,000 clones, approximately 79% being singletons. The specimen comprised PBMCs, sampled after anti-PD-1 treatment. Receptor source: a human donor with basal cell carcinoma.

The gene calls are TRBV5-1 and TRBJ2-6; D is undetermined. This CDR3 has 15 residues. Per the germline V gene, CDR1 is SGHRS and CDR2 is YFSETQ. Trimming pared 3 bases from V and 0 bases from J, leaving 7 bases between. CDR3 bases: TGCGCCAGCAGCTCCCCCGACTCTGGGGCCAACGTCCTGACTTTC. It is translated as CASSSPDSGANVLTF.

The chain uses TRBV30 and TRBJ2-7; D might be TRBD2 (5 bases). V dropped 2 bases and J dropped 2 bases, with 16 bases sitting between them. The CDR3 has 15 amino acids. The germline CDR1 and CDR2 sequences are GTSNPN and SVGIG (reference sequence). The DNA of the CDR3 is TGTGCCTGGAGTTACCCGTTAGGGAGAGCCTACGAGCAGTACTTC. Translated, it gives CAWSYPLGRAYEQYF.

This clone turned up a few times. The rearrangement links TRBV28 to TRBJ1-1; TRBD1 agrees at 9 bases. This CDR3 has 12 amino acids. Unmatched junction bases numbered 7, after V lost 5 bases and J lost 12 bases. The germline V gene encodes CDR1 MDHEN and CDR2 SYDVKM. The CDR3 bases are TGTGCCAGCAGTCCCGGGACAGGGACACCTTTCTTT. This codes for CASSPGTGTPFF.

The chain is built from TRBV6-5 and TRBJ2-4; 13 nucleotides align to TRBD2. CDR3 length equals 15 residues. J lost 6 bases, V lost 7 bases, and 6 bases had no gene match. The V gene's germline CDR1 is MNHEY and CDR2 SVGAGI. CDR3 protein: CASKRLAGGGNIQYF. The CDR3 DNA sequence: TGTGCCAGCAAAAGACTAGCGGGGGGCGGAAACATTCAGTACTTC.

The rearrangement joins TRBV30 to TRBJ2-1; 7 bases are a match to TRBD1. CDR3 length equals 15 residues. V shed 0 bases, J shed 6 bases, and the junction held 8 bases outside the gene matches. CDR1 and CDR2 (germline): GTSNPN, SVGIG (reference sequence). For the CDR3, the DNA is TGTGCCTGGAGTGTAAGACAGGGTCGGCTCAATGAGCAGTTCTTC. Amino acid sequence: CAWSVRQGRLNEQFF.

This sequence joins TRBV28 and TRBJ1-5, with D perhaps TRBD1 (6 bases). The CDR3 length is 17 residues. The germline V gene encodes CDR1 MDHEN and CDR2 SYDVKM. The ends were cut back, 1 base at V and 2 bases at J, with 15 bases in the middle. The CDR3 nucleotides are TGTGCCAGCAGTTTATATATCGGGGGGCGCGGCAATCAGCCCCAGCATTTT. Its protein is CASSLYIGGRGNQPQHF.

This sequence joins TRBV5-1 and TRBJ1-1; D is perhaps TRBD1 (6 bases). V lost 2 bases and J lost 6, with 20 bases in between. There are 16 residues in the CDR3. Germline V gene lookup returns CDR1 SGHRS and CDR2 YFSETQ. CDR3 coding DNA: TGCGCCAGCAGCTTCAGTGTCGGGAGCAGGGGCCCTGAAGCTTTCTTT. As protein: CASSFSVGSRGPEAFF.

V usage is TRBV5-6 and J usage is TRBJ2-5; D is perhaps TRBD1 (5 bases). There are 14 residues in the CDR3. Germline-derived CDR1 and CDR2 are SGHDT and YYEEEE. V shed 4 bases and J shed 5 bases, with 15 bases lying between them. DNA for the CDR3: TGTGCCAGCAGCACGGCCCCAGGGTCGGAGACCCAGTACTTC. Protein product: CASSTAPGSETQYF. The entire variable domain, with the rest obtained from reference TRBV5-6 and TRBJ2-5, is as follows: DAGVTQSPTHLIKTRGQQVTLRCSPKSGHDTVSWYQQALGQGPQFIFQYYEEEERQRGNFPDRFSGHQFPNYSSELNVNALLLGDSALYLCASSTAPGSETQYFGPGTRLLVL.

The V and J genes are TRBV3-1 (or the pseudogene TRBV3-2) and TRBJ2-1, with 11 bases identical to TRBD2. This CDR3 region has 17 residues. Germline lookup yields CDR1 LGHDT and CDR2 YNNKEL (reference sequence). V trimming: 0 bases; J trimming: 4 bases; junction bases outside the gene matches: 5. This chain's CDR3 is CASSQDHLAGGYNEQFF. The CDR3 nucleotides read TGTGCCAGCAGCCAAGATCACCTAGCGGGGGGATACAATGAGCAGTTCTTC.

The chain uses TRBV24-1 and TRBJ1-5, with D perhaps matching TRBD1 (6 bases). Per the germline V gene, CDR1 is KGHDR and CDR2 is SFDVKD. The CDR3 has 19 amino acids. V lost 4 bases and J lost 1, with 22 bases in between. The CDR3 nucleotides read TGTGCCACCAGTGACTCCCGGACAAGGAGAGGGGGGAGCAATCAGCCCCAGCATTTT. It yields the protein CATSDSRTRRGGSNQPQHF.